This T cell receptor beta chain was found in a study of blood T cell repertoires in COVID-19 (dated by TCRdb to 2018 to 2020). Notes on the research overall: Samples from collaborators originated in the United States, Italy and Spain and spanned both the acute and convalescent phases of COVID-19. The repertoires were made available in a free public database intended to serve as a resource for research on the immune response to SARS-CoV-2. Deeply sampled blood TCRbeta repertoires from subjects exposed to, actively infected with, or recovered from COVID-19 were included in the dataset. Where available, HLA class I and class II types were obtained from metadata supplied by the sample provider rather than from assay-based typing. A de-identified subject ID, COVID-19 status, age in years and sex were almost always included in the sample metadata. The prospective study material was composed of cDNA or gDNA derived from T cells, B-cell-depleted T cells, or PBMCs. The samples were drawn from the first 160 participants of the ongoing ImmuneRACE study and from some 1,300 subjects provided by 6 global collaborators. Summary of the overall study and its limitations: Clinical and demographic metadata were provided uncurated, with the amount varying by source and participant.

Worth noting for this clone: There is no known antigen for this receptor. Per-base qualities were not stored, and no clone one base away is much larger. The same CDR3 is also encoded by other DNA sequences in this sample.

TCRbeta CDR3 regions were amplified from genomic DNA by means of the immunoSEQ Assay, a bias-controlled multiplex PCR. The paper's processing steps were these. Nucleated cell counts per sample were estimated from amplification of reference gene primers within the assay. To quantify the absolute abundance of each unique TCRbeta CDR3 rearrangement, sequence reads were collapsed and filtered. For each sample, productive Simpson clonality was calculated as the square root of Simpson's diversity index over productive rearrangements. TCRdb limited this immuneACCESS table to in-frame rearrangements with V and J called. A share of clones is missing; checked studies link under half to unresolved V genes, and the rest is unexplained. For V, J and clone size, that table is used; D and trimming come from the DNA. Recorded for this sample are approximately 380,000 clones; roughly nine tenths of them occurred a single time. Together, the top ten hold about 0.83% of the sample.

The V end loses 3 bases and the J end loses 5 bases, and a stretch of 10 bases separates them. The germline V gene sets CDR1 to KGHSH and CDR2 to LQKENI. The CDR3 spans 13 residues, from the cysteine through the phenylalanine. Just CDR3 DNA is preserved here, 39 bases in frame from base 1. Enrolling through a virtual design, the prospective study's participants ranged in age from roughly 18 to 89 years and lived across roughly 24 United States geographic areas. In the prospective study, participants were assigned to cohorts based on the clinical history participants reported in a screening survey and a study questionnaire. Exposed participants had been in contact, within 2 weeks of entering the study, with a person who had a PCR-confirmed or clinician-diagnosed case of COVID-19. Each participant in the prospective study had whole blood, serum and a nasopharyngeal or oropharyngeal swab collected by mobile phlebotomists. Prospective study participants could optionally give additional blood draws and questionnaires over a 2-month period. Blood samples from the prospective study were shipped frozen or at room temperature prior to DNA extraction.

The sample consisted of PBMCs or T cells enriched from blood (not recorded which). The source of this sequence is a woman aged 40 to 55 who had been exposed to COVID-19. Here the chain combines TRBV18 and TRBJ2-5; 6 matching bases give a weak D call of TRBD2. The CDR3 amino acid sequence is: CASSPGLGETQYF. The DNA sequence follows: TGTGCCAGCTCACCGGGACTGGGGGAGACCCAGTACTTC.